One sample yielded the 16 T cell receptor beta chains listed below, sequenced in a study of T cell changes during pregnancy in multiple sclerosis. The protocol was immunoSEQ multiplex PCR, while the TCRdb copy is restricted to in-frame clones and leaves out a portion. The table lists roughly 60,000 clones, more than 85% of them singletons. The specimen was peripheral blood, collected before pregnancy. The receptors come from a female donor with multiple sclerosis, enrolled in a pregnancy study.

The chain links TRBV19 to TRBJ2-5, with 8 bases that match TRBD2. This CDR3 has 15 residues. V shed 3 bases and J 5 bases; nucleotides not matched to a gene: 8. Germline lookup yields CDR1 LNHDA and CDR2 SQIVND (reference sequence). DNA for the CDR3: TGTGCCAGTAGTATTACGGCGGGAGGTCAGGAGACCCAGTACTTC. Its protein is CASSITAGGQETQYF.

The rearrangement joins TRBV5-8 to TRBJ2-7, with unresolved D. CDR1 SGHTS and CDR2 YDEGEE come from the germline V gene. The CDR3 runs to 11 residues. Trimming removed 5 bases at V and 6 bases at J, with 9 bases between. The CDR3 bases are TGTGCCAGCAGAGCCCATTTCGAGCAGTACTTC. Amino acid sequence: CASRAHFEQYF.

The sample holds one count of this clone. The chain carries TRBV7-2 and TRBJ2-1; the match to TRBD2 covers 7 bases. The CDR3 has 13 amino acids. After removal of 5 bases from V and 8 bases from J, the junction contained 6 bases not matched to a gene. Germline values: CDR1 SGHTA, CDR2 FQGNSA. The DNA of the CDR3 is TGTGCCAGCAGCCCGAGACTAGCCTATGAGCAGTTCTTC. This translates into CASSPRLAYEQFF.

This clone occurred once. The chain carries TRBV19 and TRBJ1-2; 7 bases align to TRBD1. The length of the CDR3 is 15 residues. Trimming took 3 bases from V and 4 from J; bases not matched to a gene: 8. Germline assignment: CDR1 LNHDA and CDR2 SQIVND (reference sequence). Here the CDR3 DNA reads TGTGCCAGTAGTATTCGAAACCAGGGGGGCTATGGCTACACCTTC. Amino acids: CASSIRNQGGYGYTF.

J is TRBJ2-1 and V is TRBV7-6; the match to TRBD2 covers 10 bases. The V segment lost 5 bases and the J segment 3 bases; nucleotides outside the gene matches: 13. This CDR3 has 18 residues. Germline CDR1 reads SGHVS; CDR2 reads FNYEAQ. CDR3 sequence: CASSPTPPGTSDYNEQFF. In DNA form, the CDR3 reads TGTGCCAGCAGCCCGACTCCTCCCGGGACTAGCGACTACAATGAGCAGTTCTTC.

J is TRBJ2-7 and V is TRBV11-2; a weak D match, TRBD2 (6 bases). This CDR3 has 15 residues. V dropped 3 bases and J dropped 3 bases, with 15 bases sitting between them. Per the germline V gene, CDR1 is SGHAT and CDR2 is FQNNGV. The CDR3 bases are TGTGCCAGCAGCTTCGGCCGACTAGGTAGCTACGAGCAGTACTTC. It encodes CASSFGRLGSYEQYF.

This clone was recorded only once. The J gene is TRBJ2-1, the V gene TRBV10-3; 8 bases are shared with TRBD2. The CDR3 length is 16 residues. J lost 1 base, V lost 0 bases, and 2 bases had no gene match. Germline CDR1 and CDR2: ENHRY and SYGVKD. The chain's CDR3 is CAISESGGGSYNEQFF. The CDR3 bases are TGTGCCATCAGTGAGTCCGGGGGGGGTTCCTACAATGAGCAGTTCTTC.

This clone has only one observation. The CDR3 loop is CASRREGRTTNTEAFF. CDR3 nucleotides: TGCGCCAGCAGGCGCGAGGGCAGAACGACGAACACTGAAGCTTTCTTT. The chain links TRBV23-1 to TRBJ1-1; D is unresolved. TRBV23-1 is an ORF, with its function uncertain. Trimming stripped 6 bases from V and 1 base from J, with 18 bases between. The CDR3 is 16 amino acids.

The rearrangement links TRBV10-3 to TRBJ1-3; 8 bases match TRBD1. This CDR3 is built from 13 residues. V lost 9 bases and J lost 3; bases outside the gene matches: 4. From germline, CDR1 is ENHRY and CDR2 SYGVKD. For the CDR3, the DNA is TGTGCCATATCAGGGGGCAATGGAAACACCATATATTTT. This gives the protein CAISGGNGNTIYF.

This chain joins TRBV5-6 and TRBJ1-6, with 7 bases aligning to TRBD1. V lost 7 bases, J lost 7 bases, and 17 bases stayed unmatched. Germline lookup yields CDR1 SGHDT and CDR2 YYEEEE. The CDR3 spans 17 residues. CDR3 in amino acids: CASFGRRGLSRNSPLHF. Here the CDR3 DNA reads TGTGCCAGCTTTGGTAGGAGGGGGCTCTCGCGCAATTCACCCCTCCACTTT. The whole variable domain, remainder taken from reference TRBV5-6 and TRBJ1-6, is DAGVTQSPTHLIKTRGQQVTLRCSPKSGHDTVSWYQQALGQGPQFIFQYYEEEERQRGNFPDRFSGHQFPNYSSELNVNALLLGDSALYLCASFGRRGLSRNSPLHFGNGTRLTVT.

The CDR3 DNA follows: TGCGCCAGCAGCTTGGAATCGGTGAACACTGAAGCTTTCTTT. It codes for CASSLESVNTEAFF. The chain has TRBV5-1 and TRBJ1-1, with no clear D. CDR3 size: 14 residues. Between the trimmed V and J ends, which lost 0 bases and 0 bases, there was a span of 6 bases. The germline V gene encodes CDR1 SGHRS and CDR2 YFSETQ.

The genes are TRBV7-2 and TRBJ2-5, with a weak D call TRBD2 (6 bases). The CDR3 sequence is 13 residues long. V gave up 1 base and J gave up 5 bases, with 8 bases separating them. Germline CDR1 and CDR2: SGHTA and FQGNSA. Here the CDR3 DNA reads TGTGCCAGCAGCTTAGGCGGGGTTGAGACCCAGTACTTC. Its translation is CASSLGGVETQYF.

This clone was seen once. The gene calls are TRBV30 and TRBJ2-1; D possibly corresponds to TRBD1 (6 bases). This CDR3 comprises 15 residues. The V end lost 3 bases, the J end lost 6 bases, and 18 bases lay between the germline ends. Germline CDR1 is GTSNPN and CDR2 is SVGIG (reference sequence). Here the CDR3 DNA reads TGTGCCTGGAGCAAGGTTTTGGGGGCGGGCAATGAGCAGTTCTTC. It encodes CAWSKVLGAGNEQFF. The full variable domain, rest sourced from reference TRBV30 and TRBJ2-1, is SQTIHQWPATLVQPVGSPLSLECTVEGTSNPNLYWYRQAAGRGLQLLFYSVGIGQISSEVPQNLSASRPQDRQFILSSKKLLLSDSGFYLCAWSKVLGAGNEQFFGPGTRLTVL.

The chain couples TRBV15 to TRBJ2-3; a possible D gene is TRBD2 (6 bases). V dropped 0 bases and J dropped 1 base, with 11 bases sitting between them. Germline V lookup: CDR1 LNHNV, CDR2 YYDKDF (reference sequence). CDR3 size: 16 residues. Here the CDR3 reads CATSRDLGGGTDTQYF. CDR3 nucleotides: TGTGCCACCAGCAGAGATCTGGGGGGAGGCACAGATACGCAGTATTTT.

The chain has TRBV7-2 and TRBJ2-7; 7 nucleotides agree with TRBD1. In germline, CDR1 is SGHTA, CDR2 FQGNSA. V was pared by 5 bases and J by 2 bases, with 6 bases of the junction left unmatched. This CDR3 is built from 14 residues. This CDR3 reads CASSPRDSAYEQYF. The CDR3 nucleotides read TGTGCCAGCAGCCCAAGGGACAGTGCCTACGAGCAGTACTTC.

The sample holds one count of this clone. V gene TRBV7-2 combines with J gene TRBJ2-5; tentatively, D is TRBD1 (5 bases). CDR1 SGHTA and CDR2 FQGNSA come from the germline V gene. CDR3 length: 14 residues. V gave up 1 base and J gave up 2 bases, with 8 bases separating them. CDR3 amino acids: CASSLGAGQETQYF. CDR3 bases: TGTGCCAGCAGCTTAGGTGCAGGGCAAGAGACCCAGTACTTC.